This TCR beta chain stems from a study of CD8+ T cells in alopecia areata. General study results and limits: Only one nonresponder was present, which leaves the link between baseline CD8+ expansion and response uncertain.

As to this clone: The antigen is not known.

RNA extraction was followed by reverse transcription into cDNA, which acted as the sequencing template. The repertoire was sequenced with immunoSEQ multiplex PCR; TCRdb's copy has only in-frame clones and lacks some. The table shows 110,000 or so clones, with roughly three fifths occurring only once. The sample's treatment: oral pan-JAK inhibitor, 5-10 mg twice daily. Sorting from PBMCs produced CD4+ and CD8+ T cells. The germline V and J ends were trimmed by 3 bases and 6 bases, with 18 bases remaining between them. This CDR3 is 16 amino acids long. Germline CDR1 reads SGDLS; CDR2 reads YYNGEE. The sequencing here drew on CD4+ T cells sorted from blood, taken at week 24, from a patient treated with tofacitinib. The V gene is TRBV9, the J gene TRBJ2-2; D is unclear. The sequence was collected from a human donor with alopecia areata. The DNA for the CDR3 is TGTGCCAGCAGCGATACCGGGCCAAGCTTATCCGGGGAGCTGTTTTTT. Translated, it gives CASSDTGPSLSGELFF.